This passage covers 3 T cell receptor beta chains from one sample sequenced in a study of spatial heterogeneity in lung cancer. Overall study findings and caveats: It was found that expanded intratumoral alpha and beta TCR counts tracked tumor mutation counts.

The antigens for these receptors are not known. The time point is: sample taken at primary tumor resection. In TCRdb, the 5' RACE reads were re-called with MiXCR into one record per CDR3 protein. Recorded for this sample: 20 or so distinct CDR3 sequences. The sequenced sample was lung tumor tissue, obtained at surgery. The source of these receptors is a male donor with early-stage non-small cell lung cancer.

This clonotype was recorded once. This beta chain slipped into a library made for alpha chains as a stray read, so its size is not meaningful. The rearrangement joins TRBV6-5 to TRBJ2-5, with D possibly being TRBD1 (6 bases). CDR3 size: 13 residues. The germline gives CDR1 MNHEY, CDR2 SVGAGI. V lost 8 bases to trimming and J lost 2 bases, with 12 bases between them. CDR3 sequence reads: CASSDRSQETQYF. In DNA form, the CDR3 reads TGTGCCAGCTCGGACAGATCTCAAGAGACCCAGTACTTC.

This clonotype is labeled hyperexpanded. This beta chain turned up in a library designed for alpha chains; as an off-target read, its abundance says little. The rearrangement links TRBV9 to TRBJ1-2; the match to TRBD1 covers 9 bases. J was trimmed by 7 bases and V by 4 bases; bases with no gene match: 14. Germline V gene sequence: CDR1 SGDLS, CDR2 YYNGEE. The CDR3 length is 16 residues. The CDR3 nucleotides are TGTGCCAGCAGCTCACAGGGGGCGCTCCTAATCGGTGGCTACACCTTC. This translates into CASSSQGALLIGGYTF.

This clonotype was seen just once. This beta chain lies outside the target of a library built for alpha chains; its clone size means little. The V call is TRBV6-2 or TRBV6-3, the J call TRBJ2-5; 11 bases line up with TRBD2. V trimming: 0 bases; J trimming: 4 bases; junction bases outside the gene matches: 4. This CDR3 region has 16 residues. From germline, CDR1 is MNHEY and CDR2 SVGEGT. CDR3 region: CASSYSSGRAGETQYF. DNA for the CDR3: TGTGCCAGCAGTTACTCTAGCGGGAGGGCCGGAGAGACCCAGTACTTC.